These 12 T cell receptor beta chains were all obtained from the same sample, sequenced in a study of spatial heterogeneity in lung cancer. Time point: blood at routine non-recurrence follow-up after resection. Without sorting, whole RNA was sequenced from tumor, nontumor lung or frozen PBMC. TCRdb passed the 5' RACE reads through MiXCR, listing each CDR3 protein once. Of about 47,000 distinct CDR3 sequences in the sample, roughly 7.4% are singletons; the top ten hold about a third. The material sequenced was PBMCs, taken at follow-up. Receptors originate from a female donor with early-stage non-small cell lung cancer.

This clonotype has at least ten counts. The chain joins TRBV5-1 to TRBJ2-6, with unresolved D. Germline V gene sequence: CDR1 SGHRS, CDR2 YFSETQ. Trimming left V 4 bases short and J 1 base short, with 6 bases between. The CDR3 runs 14 residues. This CDR3 reads CASSLISGANVLTF. The CDR3 coding sequence is TGCGCCAGCAGCCTGATTTCTGGGGCCAACGTCCTGACTTTC.

The chain couples TRBV28 to TRBJ2-7, with D unresolved. This CDR3 has 15 residues. From germline, CDR1 is MDHEN and CDR2 SYDVKM. V was cut by 2 bases and J by 0 bases, with 11 bases left in between. The CDR3 DNA follows: TGTGCCAGCAGTTTAGGCGGCGCCTACTCCTACGAGCAGTACTTC. Its protein product is CASSLGGAYSYEQYF.

This clonotype was recorded at least ten times. The J gene is TRBJ2-5, the V gene TRBV12-3 or TRBV12-4, with TRBD2 as a possible D gene (7 bases). V lost 5 bases and J 3 bases, leaving 22 bases between the germline ends. CDR3 length: 17 residues. CDR3 coding DNA: TGTGCCAGCAGTCCCCTCCTAGGGAGGGGGGCAAAAGAGACCCAGTACTTC. This translates into CASSPLLGRGAKETQYF.

The chain employs TRBV10-2 and TRBJ2-7, with D uncertain. The V gene lost 2 bases and the J gene lost 3 bases, with 5 bases spanning the gap. The CDR3 covers 12 residues. CDR1 and CDR2 (germline): WSHSY, SAAADI. CDR3 residues: CASSEKLYEQYF. CDR3 DNA: TGCGCCAGCAGTGAGAAGCTCTACGAGCAGTACTTC.

This clonotype was counted ten times or more. Here the CDR3 DNA reads TGTGCCAGCAGTTTCAGCAGGGGAGCTTTCTTT. Translating it yields CASSFSRGAFF. The V and J genes are TRBV28 and TRBJ1-1; D perhaps matches TRBD1 (6 bases). The CDR3 sequence is 11 residues long. V gave up 3 bases and J gave up 10 bases, with 9 bases separating them. The germline CDR1 and CDR2 sequences are MDHEN and SYDVKM.

This clonotype occurred many times. This chain links TRBV20-1 with TRBJ2-5; unclear D gene. Trimming pared 1 base from V and 2 bases from J, leaving 11 bases between. Germline V gene sequence: CDR1 DFQATT, CDR2 SNEGSKA (reference sequence). The CDR3 totals 14 residues. CDR3 sequence: CSARADAVQETQYF. The CDR3, as DNA: TGCAGTGCTAGAGCGGACGCGGTTCAAGAGACCCAGTACTTC.

This clonotype was recorded at least ten times. The chain couples TRBV4-3 to TRBJ1-1; tentatively, D is TRBD1 (6 bases). Germline CDR1 LGHNA, CDR2 YSLEER. Trimming shortened V by 4 bases and J by 0 bases, and 18 bases separated the two germline ends. CDR3 length: 17 residues. The CDR3 nucleotides are TGCGCCAGCAGCCTTCGACAGGTCCTGGCCGTGAACACTGAAGCTTTCTTT. It yields the protein CASSLRQVLAVNTEAFF.

To note about this clonotype: A much more abundant neighbour one base away suggests this may be a read error. The rearrangement links TRBV5-4 to TRBJ2-1, with 9 positions matching TRBD1. The germline CDR1 and CDR2 sequences are SGHNT and YYREEE (reference sequence). CDR3 length: 15 amino acids. This chain's CDR3 is CASSFGGQGANAQFF. Written as DNA, the CDR3 is TGTGCCAGCAGCTTTGGGGGACAGGGCGCTAATGCGCAGTTCTTC. Full variable domain (rest looked up from reference TRBV5-4 and TRBJ2-1): ETGVTQSPTHLIKTRGQQVTLRCSSQSGHNTVSWYQQALGQGPQFIFQYYREEENGRGNFPPRFSGLQFPNYSSELNVNALELDDSALYLCASSFGGQGANAQFFGPGTRLTVL.

This clonotype was detected ten times or more. The chain couples TRBV5-1 to TRBJ1-5; no clear D gene. The CDR3 is 15 amino acids. The germline gives CDR1 SGHRS, CDR2 YFSETQ. V lost 1 base and J lost 1, with 9 bases in between. The CDR3 protein is CASSLWGGSNQPQHF. In DNA form, the CDR3 reads TGCGCCAGCAGCTTGTGGGGAGGGAGCAATCAGCCCCAGCATTTT.

This clonotype occurred a few times. The chain joins TRBV11-2 to TRBJ1-2; 8 nucleotides match TRBD1. Looked up from germline, CDR1 is SGHAT and CDR2 is FQNNGV. This CDR3 contains 19 residues. With V trimmed by 5 bases and J by 3 bases, 20 bases remained unmatched. In DNA form, the CDR3 reads TGTGCCAGCAGCCCTCCAGGCGGACAGGGAAACCCCTATGACTATGGCTACACCTTC. Its protein product is CASSPPGGQGNPYDYGYTF.

This clonotype was seen at least ten times. The chain combines TRBV14 with TRBJ2-7; D is possibly TRBD1 (6 bases). The V end was cut by 6 bases, the J end by 2 bases, with 17 bases between. The CDR3 sequence is 15 residues long. Germline V gives CDR1 SGHDN, CDR2 FVKESK. The CDR3 DNA reads TGTGCCAGCAGTCAACTGACAGGCCCAACCTACGAGCAGTACTTC. It specifies CASSQLTGPTYEQYF.

This clonotype was recorded many times. V gene TRBV7-2 combines with J gene TRBJ2-5; D is unclear. Germline loops: CDR1 SGHTA, CDR2 FQGNSA. The germline V and J ends were trimmed by 8 bases and 4 bases, with 11 bases remaining between them. The CDR3 extends over 12 amino acids. This CDR3 is CASSWARETQYF. DNA of the CDR3: TGTGCCAGCTCTTGGGCAAGAGAGACCCAGTACTTC.